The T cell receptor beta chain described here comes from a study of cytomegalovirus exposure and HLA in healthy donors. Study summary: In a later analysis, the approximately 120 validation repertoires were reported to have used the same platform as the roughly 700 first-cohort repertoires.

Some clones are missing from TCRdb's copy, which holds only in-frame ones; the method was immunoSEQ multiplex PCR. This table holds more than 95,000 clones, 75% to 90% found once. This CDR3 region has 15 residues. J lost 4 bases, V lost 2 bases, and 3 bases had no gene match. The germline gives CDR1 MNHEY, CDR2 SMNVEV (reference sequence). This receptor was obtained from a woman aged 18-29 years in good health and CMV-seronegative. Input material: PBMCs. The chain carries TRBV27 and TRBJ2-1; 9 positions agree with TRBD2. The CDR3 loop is CASSLAGGPYNEQFF. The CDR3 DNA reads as TGTGCCAGCAGTTTAGCGGGAGGGCCGTACAATGAGCAGTTCTTC.